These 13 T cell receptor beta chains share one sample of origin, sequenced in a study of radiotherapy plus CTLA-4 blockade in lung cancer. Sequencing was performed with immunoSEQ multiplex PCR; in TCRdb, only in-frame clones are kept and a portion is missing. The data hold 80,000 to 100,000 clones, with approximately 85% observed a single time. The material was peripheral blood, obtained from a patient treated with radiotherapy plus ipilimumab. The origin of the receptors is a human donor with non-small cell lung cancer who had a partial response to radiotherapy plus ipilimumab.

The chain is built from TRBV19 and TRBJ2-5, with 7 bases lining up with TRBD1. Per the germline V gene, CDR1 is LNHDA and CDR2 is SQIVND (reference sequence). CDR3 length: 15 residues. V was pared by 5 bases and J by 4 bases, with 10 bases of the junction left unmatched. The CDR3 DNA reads TGTGCCAGTAGTGACCGAGGGACAGAGGCAGAGACCCAGTACTTC. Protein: CASSDRGTEAETQYF.

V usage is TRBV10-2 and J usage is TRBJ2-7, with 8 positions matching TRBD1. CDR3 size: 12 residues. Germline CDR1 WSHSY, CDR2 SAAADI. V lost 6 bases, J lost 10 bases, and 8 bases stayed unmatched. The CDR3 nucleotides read TGCGCCAGCAGACAAGACAGGGGCCCCCAGTACTTC. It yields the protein CASRQDRGPQYF.

The CDR3 region is CASSPGQGTEAFF. The CDR3 nucleotides read TGTGCCAGCAGCCCGGGACAGGGCACTGAAGCTTTCTTT. The V gene is TRBV5-4, the J gene TRBJ1-1; 9 bases align to TRBD1. This CDR3 is built from 13 residues. Germline V gives CDR1 SGHNT, CDR2 YYREEE (reference sequence). The V segment lost 4 bases and the J segment 4 bases; nucleotides outside the gene matches: 2.

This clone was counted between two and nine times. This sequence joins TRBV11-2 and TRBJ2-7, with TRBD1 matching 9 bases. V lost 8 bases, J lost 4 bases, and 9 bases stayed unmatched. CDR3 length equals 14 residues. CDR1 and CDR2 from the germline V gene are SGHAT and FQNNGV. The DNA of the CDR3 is TGTGCCAGCGCCCCCGGACAGGGGCCGTACGAGCAGTACTTC. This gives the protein CASAPGQGPYEQYF.

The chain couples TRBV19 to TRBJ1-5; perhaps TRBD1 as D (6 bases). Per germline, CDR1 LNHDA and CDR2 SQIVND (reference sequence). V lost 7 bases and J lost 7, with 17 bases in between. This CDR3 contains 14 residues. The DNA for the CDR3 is TGTGCCAGTACTACGGACAGCGGACTGCAGCCCCAGCATTTT. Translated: CASTTDSGLQPQHF.

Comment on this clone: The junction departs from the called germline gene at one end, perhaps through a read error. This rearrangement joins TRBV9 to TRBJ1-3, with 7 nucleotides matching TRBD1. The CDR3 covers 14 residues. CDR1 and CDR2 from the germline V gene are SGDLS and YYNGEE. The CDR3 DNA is TGTGCCAGCAGCGCCCCCCAGGGGGGAACCACCATATATTTT. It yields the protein CASSAPQGGTTIYF.

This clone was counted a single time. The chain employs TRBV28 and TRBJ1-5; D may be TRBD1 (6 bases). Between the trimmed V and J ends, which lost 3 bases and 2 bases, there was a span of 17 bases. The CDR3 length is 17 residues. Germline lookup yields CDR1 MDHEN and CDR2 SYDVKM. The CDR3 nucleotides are TGTGCCAGCAGTTTTGGGGGAGGGGGGCTTGGCAATCAGCCCCAGCATTTT. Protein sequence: CASSFGGGGLGNQPQHF.

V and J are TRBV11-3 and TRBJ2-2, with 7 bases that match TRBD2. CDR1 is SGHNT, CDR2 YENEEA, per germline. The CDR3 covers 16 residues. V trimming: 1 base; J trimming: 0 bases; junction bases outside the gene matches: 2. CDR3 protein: CASSLVRGANTGELFF. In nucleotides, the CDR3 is TGTGCCAGCAGCTTAGTTCGGGGGGCGAACACCGGGGAGCTGTTTTTT.

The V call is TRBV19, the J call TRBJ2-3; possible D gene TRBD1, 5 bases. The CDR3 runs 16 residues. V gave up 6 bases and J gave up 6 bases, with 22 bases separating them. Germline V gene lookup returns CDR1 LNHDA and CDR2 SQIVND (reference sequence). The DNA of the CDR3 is TGTGCCAGTAGGGGGCTAGGAACAGGCGAGTTGGATACGCAGTATTTT. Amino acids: CASRGLGTGELDTQYF.

This CDR3 is CASSLGPVNTDTQYF. CDR3 in DNA: TGTGCCAGCAGCCTTGGGCCAGTTAACACAGATACGCAGTATTTT. The V and J genes are TRBV7-9 and TRBJ2-3; D is unresolved. V lost 5 bases and J lost 2, with 14 bases in between. CDR1 is SEHNR and CDR2 is FQNEAQ in the germline V gene (reference sequence). The CDR3 spans 15 residues.

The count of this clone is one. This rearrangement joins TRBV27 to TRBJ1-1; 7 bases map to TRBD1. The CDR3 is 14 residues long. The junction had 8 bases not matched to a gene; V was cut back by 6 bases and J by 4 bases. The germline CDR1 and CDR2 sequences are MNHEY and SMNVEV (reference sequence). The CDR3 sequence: CASRRDRSLTEAFF. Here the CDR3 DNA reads TGTGCCAGCAGACGGGACAGATCGCTCACTGAAGCTTTCTTT.

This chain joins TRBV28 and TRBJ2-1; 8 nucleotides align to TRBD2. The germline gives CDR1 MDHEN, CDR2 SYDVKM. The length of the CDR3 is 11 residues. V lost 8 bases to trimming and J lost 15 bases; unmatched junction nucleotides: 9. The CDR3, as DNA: TGTGCCAGCGGGTTAGCGGGACAATCGTTCTTC. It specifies CASGLAGQSFF. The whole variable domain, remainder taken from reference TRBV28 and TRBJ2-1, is DVKVTQSSRYLVKRTGEKVFLECVQDMDHENMFWYRQDPGLGLRLIYFSYDVKMKEKGDIPEGYSVSREKKERFSLILESASTNQTSMYLCASGLAGQSFFGPGTRLTVL.

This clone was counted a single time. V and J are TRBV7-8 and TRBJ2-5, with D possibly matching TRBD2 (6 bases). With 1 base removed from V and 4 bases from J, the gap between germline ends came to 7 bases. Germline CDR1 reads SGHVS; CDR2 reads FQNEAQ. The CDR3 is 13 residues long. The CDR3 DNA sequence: TGTGCCAGCAGCTTAGTACTAGCAGAGACCCAGTACTTC. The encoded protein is CASSLVLAETQYF.